This record covers a single T cell receptor (beta chain). No cognate antigen has been identified for it. No quality values exist for individual bases; no much larger clone is one base distant. The cysteine opens and the phenylalanine closes a CDR3 of 16 amino acids. Of all the DNA, just the CDR3 is kept, 48 bases in frame from base 1. Per the germline V gene, SGHRS is the CDR1 and YFSETQ is the CDR2. Cut back by 4 bases and 5 bases, the V and J ends lie 18 bases apart. This entry is derived from a study of blood T cell repertoires in COVID-19 (dated by TCRdb to the early 2020s). With regard to the full study: Samples covering the acute and convalescent phases of COVID-19 were provided by collaborators in the United States, Italy and Spain. Deeply sampled blood TCRbeta repertoires from subjects exposed to, actively infected with, or recovered from COVID-19 were included in the dataset. The material from the prospective study consisted of cDNA or gDNA derived from T cells, B-cell-depleted T cells, or PBMCs. A de-identified subject ID, COVID-19 status, age in years and sex were almost always included in the sample metadata. The repertoires were made available in a free public database intended to serve as a resource for research on the immune response to SARS-CoV-2. The samples were drawn from the first 160 participants of the ongoing ImmuneRACE study and from 1,254 subjects provided by 6 global collaborators. Where HLA class I and class II types were available, the types were taken from metadata supplied by the sample provider, not from assay-based typing.

In the prospective study, participants were about 18 to 90 years old, resided in 25 or so geographic areas of the United States, and were enrolled through a virtual design. Cohort assignment in the prospective study relied on participant-reported clinical history from a screening survey and a study questionnaire. For ImmuneRACE Cohort 3, a participant was defined as recovered based on two consecutive negative NP/OP PCR tests, clearance by a healthcare professional, or resolution of symptoms. In the prospective study, whole blood, serum and a nasopharyngeal or oropharyngeal swab were collected from each participant by mobile phlebotomists. Additional blood draws and questionnaires over an approximately two-month period could optionally be provided by prospective study participants. Before DNA extraction, prospective study blood samples were shipped either frozen or at room temperature. The immunoSEQ Assay, a bias-controlled multiplex PCR, was used to amplify TCRbeta CDR3 regions from genomic DNA. The study's own analysis went as follows. Within the assay, amplification of reference gene primers was used to estimate how many nucleated cells each sample contained. To quantify the absolute abundance of each unique TCRbeta CDR3 rearrangement, sequence reads were collapsed and filtered. Productive Simpson clonality was computed per sample as the square root of Simpson's diversity index over productive rearrangements. The clones in this table, taken by TCRdb from immuneACCESS, are in-frame only. Not every clone is retained; where verified, under half of the shortfall comes from an unresolved V gene, and the cause of the rest is unknown. V and J calls and clone size are as listed in that table; D and trimming were resolved from the DNA. This sample lists approximately 210,000 clones; 82% were detected once. The ten largest clones represent 3% to 4% of the sample.

On the study overall, not on this receptor specifically: Clinical and demographic metadata were provided uncurated, with the amount varying by source and participant.

Sequencing was performed on PBMCs or T cells enriched from blood (not recorded which). This receptor was obtained from an older woman who had recovered from COVID-19. The rearranged segments are TRBV5-1 and TRBJ2-2; the D gene is perhaps TRBD2, on 6 matching bases. This receptor carries the CDR3 CASSPSQRVLTGELFF. In nucleotides, the sequence is TGCGCCAGCAGCCCAAGCCAGCGGGTCTTAACCGGGGAGCTGTTTTTT.